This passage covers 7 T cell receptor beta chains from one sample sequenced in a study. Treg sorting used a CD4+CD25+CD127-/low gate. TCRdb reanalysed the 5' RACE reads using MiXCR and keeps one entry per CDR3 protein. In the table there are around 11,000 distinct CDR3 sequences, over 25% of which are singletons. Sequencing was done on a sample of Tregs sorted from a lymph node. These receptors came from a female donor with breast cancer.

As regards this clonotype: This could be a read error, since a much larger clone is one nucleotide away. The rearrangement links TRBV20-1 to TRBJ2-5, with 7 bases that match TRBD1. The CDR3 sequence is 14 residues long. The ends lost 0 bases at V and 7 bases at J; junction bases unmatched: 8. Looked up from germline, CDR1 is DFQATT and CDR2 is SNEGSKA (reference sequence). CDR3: CSARDWRGGGTQYF. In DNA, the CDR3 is TGCAGTGCTAGAGATTGGAGAGGGGGCGGGACCCAGTACTTC.

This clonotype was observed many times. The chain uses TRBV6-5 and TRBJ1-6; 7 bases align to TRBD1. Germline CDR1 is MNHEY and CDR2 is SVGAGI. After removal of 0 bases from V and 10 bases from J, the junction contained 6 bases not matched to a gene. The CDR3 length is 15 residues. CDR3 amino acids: CASSYSPGQNSPLHF. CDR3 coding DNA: TGTGCCAGCAGTTACTCGCCGGGACAGAACTCACCCCTCCACTTT.

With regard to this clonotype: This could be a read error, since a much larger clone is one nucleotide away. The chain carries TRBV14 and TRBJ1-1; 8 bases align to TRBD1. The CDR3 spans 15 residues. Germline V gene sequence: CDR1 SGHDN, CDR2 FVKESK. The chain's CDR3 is CASGQTQGEFTEAFF. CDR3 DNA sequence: TGTGCCAGCGGCCAAACACAGGGGGAGTTCACTGAAGCTTTCTTT.

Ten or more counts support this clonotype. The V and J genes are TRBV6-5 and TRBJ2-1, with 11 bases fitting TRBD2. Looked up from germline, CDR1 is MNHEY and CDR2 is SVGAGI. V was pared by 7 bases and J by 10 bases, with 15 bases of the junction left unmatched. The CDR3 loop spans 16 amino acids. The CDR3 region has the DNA TGTGCCAGCACCAAAAGGGGTAGCGGGAGGGCTCAGGAGCAGTTCTTC. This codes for CASTKRGSGRAQEQFF.

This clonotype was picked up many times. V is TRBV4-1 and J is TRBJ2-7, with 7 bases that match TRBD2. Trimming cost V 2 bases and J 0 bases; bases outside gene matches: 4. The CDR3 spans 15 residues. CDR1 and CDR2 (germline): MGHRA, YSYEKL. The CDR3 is CASSQKAGSSYEQYF. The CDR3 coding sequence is TGCGCCAGCAGCCAAAAAGCGGGGAGCTCCTACGAGCAGTACTTC.

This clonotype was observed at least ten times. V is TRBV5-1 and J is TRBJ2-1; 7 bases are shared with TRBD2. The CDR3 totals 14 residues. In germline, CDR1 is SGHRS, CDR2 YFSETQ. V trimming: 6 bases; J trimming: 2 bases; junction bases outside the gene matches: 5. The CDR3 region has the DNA TGCGCCAGCAAGTCGGGAGGAACCTACAATGAGCAGTTCTTC. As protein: CASKSGGTYNEQFF.

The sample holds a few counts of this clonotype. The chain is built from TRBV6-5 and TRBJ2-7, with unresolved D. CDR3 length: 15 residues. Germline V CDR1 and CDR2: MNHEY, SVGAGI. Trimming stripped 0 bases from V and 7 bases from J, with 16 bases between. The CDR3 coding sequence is TGTGCCAGCAGTTACTCGCCAGCTACCGTTTGGGAGCAGTACTTC. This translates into CASSYSPATVWEQYF.